These 2 T cell receptor beta chains originate from one sample sequenced in a study of shared clonotypes between healthy human individuals. Here immunoSEQ multiplex PCR was the method, and the copy in TCRdb shows in-frame clones only, minus some. The sample records more than 400,000 clones, around 73% being singletons. The material sequenced was PBMCs. These receptor sequences come from a woman aged 40 to 49 in good health. Some clones in this sample may be carry-over from other donors' samples.

The V and J genes are TRBV4-1 and TRBJ2-1; TRBD2 aligns across 14 bases. The J segment lost 6 bases and the V segment lost 2 bases, leaving 9 bases of the junction unmatched. The CDR3 loop spans 18 amino acids. Germline CDR1 reads MGHRA; CDR2 reads YSYEKL. The CDR3 here is CASSQYAPGLAGVNEQFF. The CDR3, as DNA: TGCGCCAGCAGCCAATATGCCCCGGGACTAGCGGGAGTCAATGAGCAGTTCTTC.

This clone was seen at least ten times. CDR3 amino acids: CASSEVRLSTDTQYF. The CDR3, as DNA: TGTGCCAGCAGTGAAGTGAGACTAAGCACAGATACGCAGTATTTT. The chain carries TRBV6-1 and TRBJ2-3; tentative D call: TRBD2 (5 bases). The V end was cut by 1 base, the J end by 0 bases, with 8 bases between. The CDR3 sequence is 15 residues long. Germline V gene data show CDR1 as MNHNS and CDR2 as SASEGT.